This T cell receptor (beta chain) was captured in a study of blood T cell repertoires in COVID-19 (dated by TCRdb to about 2020). Concerning the study at large: The collaborator samples originated in the United States, Italy and Spain and spanned the acute and convalescent phases of COVID-19. The prospective study material was composed of cDNA or gDNA derived from T cells, B-cell-depleted T cells, or PBMCs. Deeply sampled blood TCRbeta repertoires from subjects exposed to, actively infected with, or recovered from COVID-19 were included in the dataset. A freely available public database, intended as a resource for researchers studying the immune response to SARS-CoV-2, is where the repertoires were released. The samples were drawn from the first 160 participants of the ongoing ImmuneRACE study and from some 1,300 subjects provided by 6 global collaborators. The sample metadata nearly always contained a de-identified subject ID, COVID-19 status, age in years and sex. Where available, HLA class I and class II types were taken from metadata supplied by the sample provider and were not determined by assay-based typing. General findings and caveats noted by the study authors: Clinical and demographic metadata were provided uncurated, with the amount varying by source and participant.

TCRbeta CDR3 regions were amplified from genomic DNA by means of the immunoSEQ Assay, a bias-controlled multiplex PCR. Under the source paper's analysis protocol: Nucleated cell counts per sample were estimated from amplification of reference gene primers within the assay. Sequence reads were collapsed and filtered to measure the absolute abundance of every unique TCRbeta CDR3 rearrangement. For each sample, productive Simpson clonality was calculated as the square root of Simpson's diversity index across productive rearrangements. TCRdb retrieved this table from immuneACCESS and kept in-frame rearrangements only. Not all clones are present; in checked studies, unresolved V genes account for under half, and no reason is known for the remainder. V and J calls and clone size come straight from that table; D and trimming were deduced from the DNA. For this sample there are a few hundred thousand clones; 90% appear just once. The ten largest clones take up under 2.5% of the sample.

One collaborating source in Seattle enrolled patients during active infection and followed them longitudinally through the course of disease. The collaborating institutions used their own protocols to collect whole blood in K2EDTA tubes. Collaborator samples were shipped for TCRbeta analysis as frozen whole blood, isolated PBMCs, or DNA extracted from either sample type. Comments on this clone: It lacks a known antigen. No qualities accompany the bases; no much larger clone lies one base away.

Source material: peripheral blood. The sequence was obtained from a woman aged 55-69 years with COVID-19, enrolled during active disease.

Here is the DNA: TGTGCCAGCAGCGTAAACGATCGGGGGGGAAGTGGAAACACCATATATTTT. Its coded protein is CASSVNDRGGSGNTIYF. The sequence joins TRBV9 to TRBJ1-3, and TRBD1 may be the D gene, going by 5 matching bases. CDR3 length: 17 amino acids, cysteine to phenylalanine. CDR3 DNA is the only sequence kept; it has 51 bases, read in frame from the first base. CDR1 and CDR2 are drawn from the germline V gene: SGDLS, YYNGEE. Trimming takes 1 base from V and 3 bases from J, and the germline ends sit 17 bases apart.